The rows below give T cell receptor beta chains drawn from one sample of a study of blood T cells in healthy people across ages. Using its own MiXCR run on the 5' RACE reads, TCRdb lists one record per CDR3 protein. The table shows about 780,000 distinct CDR3 sequences, with roughly 46% occurring only once. Sequenced sample: blood. The origin of the receptors is a man older than 75 in good health. The CDR3 runs from the conserved cysteine through the conserved F or W. The D gene is left open where the match is weak. Size is stated for part of the rows, as once, few or many counts, or as a class when the clone is expanded.

length,V,D,J,size,DNA,CDR3
15,TRBV30,NA,TRBJ2-2,few,TGTGCCTGGAGTAATATCCAGGTCACGGCCGGGGAGCTGTTTTTT,CAWSNIQVTAGELFF
14,TRBV12-3/TRBV12-4,NA,TRBJ1-2,NA,TGTGCCAGCAGTTTTCGAGGCCTAGGAGAGGGCTACACCTTC,CASSFRGLGEGYTF
15,TRBV9,NA,TRBJ1-1,few,TGTGCCAGCAGCGTAGTAGCAGGAGGGAACACTGAAGCTTTCTTT,CASSVVAGGNTEAFF
15,TRBV5-1,NA,TRBJ1-1,NA,TGCGCCAGCAGCGCAATGGGACGTATGAACACTGAAGCTTTCTTT,CASSAMGRMNTEAFF
16,TRBV28,TRBD2,TRBJ2-7,NA,TGTGCCAGCAGCTGGGCTAGCGGGACATACTCCTACGAGCAGTACTTC,CASSWASGTYSYEQYF
14,TRBV18,NA,TRBJ2-2,NA,TGTGCCAGCTCACCACTCGGAAGGGCCGGGGAGCTGTTTTTT,CASSPLGRAGELFF
16,TRBV7-2,NA,TRBJ2-3,NA,TGTGCCAGCAGCCCCAAGAGGTCAGGAAGCACAGATACGCAGTATTTT,CASSPKRSGSTDTQYF
13,TRBV20-1,NA,TRBJ1-6,NA,TGCAGTGCTAAGGACGGACCTAATTCACCCCTCCACTTT,CSAKDGPNSPLHF
17,TRBV20-1,NA,TRBJ2-4,NA,TGCAGTGCTAGTCCAGGGGAGGGGTTTCTAGCCAAAAACATTCAGTACTTC,CSASPGEGFLAKNIQYF
15,TRBV5-1,TRBD1,TRBJ2-1,many,TGCGCCAGCAGCTTGGGGACAGGAACCAACAATGAGCAGTTCTTC,CASSLGTGTNNEQFF
17,TRBV6-5,TRBD2,TRBJ2-3,NA,TGTGCCAGCAGTTACCGACTAGCGGGGTTCGGCACAGATACGCAGTATTTT,CASSYRLAGFGTDTQYF
15,TRBV5-1,TRBD2,TRBJ2-7,NA,TGCGCCAGCAGCCCCGGGACTAACAACTACAATGAGCAGTACTTC,CASSPGTNNYNEQYF
15,TRBV4-3,NA,TRBJ2-5,NA,TGCGCCAGCAGCCCAGAATTGGGGGCCTACAATGAGCAGTACTTC,CASSPELGAYNEQYF
16,TRBV5-6,NA,TRBJ1-2,NA,TGTGCCAGCAGCCCCCCGGCCGGGGGCGACGACTATGGCTACACCTTC,CASSPPAGGDDYGYTF
17,TRBV4-3,TRBD2,TRBJ2-1,few,TGCGCCAGCAGCCAAGATCTTTCAGCGGGAGGGGGGGATGAGCAGTTCTTC,CASSQDLSAGGGDEQFF
15,TRBV12-3/TRBV12-4,NA,TRBJ1-4,NA,TGTGCCAGCAGTTCCTTACAGGAGGTTATTGAAAAACTGTTTTTT,CASSSLQEVIEKLFF
17,TRBV27,NA,TRBJ2-5,NA,TGTGCCGGCAATAGGAGACAGGACGCCCTGACCCAAGAGACCCAGTACTTC,CAGNRRQDALTQETQYF
15,TRBV5-1,NA,TRBJ2-5,NA,TGCGCCAGCAGCCTCCAGACAGGGAGGCAAGAGACCCAGTACTTC,CASSLQTGRQETQYF
16,TRBV4-1,TRBD2,TRBJ2-1,NA,TGCGCCAGCAGCCTAGGACTAGCGGGAGGGTTTAATGAGCAGTTCTTC,CASSLGLAGGFNEQFF
15,TRBV25-1,TRBD1,TRBJ2-3,many,TGTGCCAGCAGTGAAAGGGGACAGCTCACAGATACGCAGTATTTT,CASSERGQLTDTQYF
13,TRBV11-2,NA,TRBJ2-5,NA,TGTGCCAGCAGCGCTACCCTAGAAGAGACCCAGTACTTC,CASSATLEETQYF
15,TRBV20-1,TRBD1,TRBJ2-1,few,TGCAGTGCTAGAGATTGGCAGGGGGCCGGCAATGAGCAGTTCTTC,CSARDWQGAGNEQFF
15,TRBV6-2/TRBV6-3,NA,TRBJ2-2,few,TGTGCCAGCAGTATGGGGAGGAGAAACACCGGGGAGCTGTTTTTT,CASSMGRRNTGELFF